These 5 T cell receptor beta chains were all obtained from the same sample, sequenced in a study of OX40 agonist ivuxolimab in advanced cancers. The assay was immunoSEQ multiplex PCR, and TCRdb's table has in-frame clones only and misses some. This table has tens of thousands of clones, roughly 87% appearing once. This sample comprised CD4+ or CD8+ T cells sorted from blood, obtained in a trial of the OX40 agonist ivuxolimab. These TCRs come from an adult with an advanced solid tumor such as melanoma, head and neck, liver or kidney cancer.

The rearrangement joins TRBV18 to TRBJ2-7; D is possibly TRBD1 or TRBD2 (5 bases each). Between the trimmed V and J ends, which lost 2 bases and 4 bases, there was a span of 12 bases. From germline, CDR1 is KGHSH and CDR2 LQKENI. The CDR3 consists of 14 residues. For the CDR3, the DNA is TGTGCCAGCTCACCATTTGAGGGGTTTTACGAGCAGTACTTC. Encoded protein: CASSPFEGFYEQYF.

The chain joins TRBV18 to TRBJ2-5; D possibly corresponds to TRBD1 (6 bases). The end of the DNA is better explained by TRBJ2-7, so the J call may be wrong. The CDR3 consists of 15 residues. The germline V gene has CDR1 KGHSH and CDR2 LQKENI. Here the CDR3 DNA reads TGTGCCAGCTCACCACAAGGAACAGGGAATAACGAGCAGTACTTC. The encoded protein is CASSPQGTGNNEQYF.

This chain uses TRBV19 with TRBJ1-1; the D is unclear. Germline V gene sequence: CDR1 LNHDA, CDR2 SQIVND (reference sequence). The V end was cut by 6 bases, the J end by 0 bases, with 8 bases between. This CDR3 spans 13 amino acids. CDR3 sequence (DNA): TGTGCCAGTAGCCCGACTCTGAACACTGAAGCTTTCTTT. Translating gives CASSPTLNTEAFF.

This sequence joins TRBV5-1 and TRBJ1-1; weak D call: TRBD1 (6 bases). The V gene's germline CDR1 is SGHRS and CDR2 YFSETQ. V lost 4 bases and J lost 3, with 16 bases in between. The CDR3 totals 15 residues. CDR3 bases: TGCGCCAGCAGCATTGGACAGTCCGGGGACACTGAAGCTTTCTTT. It encodes CASSIGQSGDTEAFF.

The rearrangement joins TRBV2 to TRBJ2-5; D call uncertain. V lost 0 bases, J lost 5 bases, and 10 bases lay in between. This CDR3 region has 14 residues. Germline lookup yields CDR1 SNHLY and CDR2 FYNNEI. CDR3 sequence: CASSEALRGETQYF. The CDR3 region has the DNA TGTGCCAGCAGTGAAGCGCTAAGAGGCGAGACCCAGTACTTC.